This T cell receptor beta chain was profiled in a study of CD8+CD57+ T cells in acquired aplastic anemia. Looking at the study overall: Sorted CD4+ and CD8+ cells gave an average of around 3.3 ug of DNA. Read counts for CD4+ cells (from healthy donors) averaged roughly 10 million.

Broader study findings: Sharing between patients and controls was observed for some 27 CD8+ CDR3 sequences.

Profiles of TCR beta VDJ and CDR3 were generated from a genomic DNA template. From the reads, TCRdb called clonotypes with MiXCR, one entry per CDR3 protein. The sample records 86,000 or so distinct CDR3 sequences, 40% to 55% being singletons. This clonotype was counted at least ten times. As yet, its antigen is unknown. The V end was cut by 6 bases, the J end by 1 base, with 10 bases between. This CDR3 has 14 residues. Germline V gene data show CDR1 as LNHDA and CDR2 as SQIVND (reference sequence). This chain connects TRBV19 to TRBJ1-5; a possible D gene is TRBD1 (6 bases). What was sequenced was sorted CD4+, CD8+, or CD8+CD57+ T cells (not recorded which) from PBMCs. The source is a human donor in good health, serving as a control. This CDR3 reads CASRKGTSNQPQHF. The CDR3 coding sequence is TGTGCCAGTAGGAAAGGGACAAGCAATCAGCCCCAGCATTTT.